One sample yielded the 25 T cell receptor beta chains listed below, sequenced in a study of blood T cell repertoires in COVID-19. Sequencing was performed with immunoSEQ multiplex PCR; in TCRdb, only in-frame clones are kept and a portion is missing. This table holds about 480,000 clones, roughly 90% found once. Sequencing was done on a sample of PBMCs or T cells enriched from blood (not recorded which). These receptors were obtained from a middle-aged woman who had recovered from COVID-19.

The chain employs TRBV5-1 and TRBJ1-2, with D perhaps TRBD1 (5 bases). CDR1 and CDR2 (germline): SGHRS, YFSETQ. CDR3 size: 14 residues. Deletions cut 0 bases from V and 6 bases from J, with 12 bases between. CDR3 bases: TGCGCCAGCAGCTTGGCCGGGGGTAGCGATGGCTACACCTTC. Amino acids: CASSLAGGSDGYTF.

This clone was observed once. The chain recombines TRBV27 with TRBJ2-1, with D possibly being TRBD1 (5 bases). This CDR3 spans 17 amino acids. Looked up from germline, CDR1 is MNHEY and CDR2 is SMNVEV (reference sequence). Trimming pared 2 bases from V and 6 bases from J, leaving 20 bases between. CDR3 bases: TGTGCCAGCAGTTTAAGAGTTGGCAGGGTGGCCCCCAATGAGCAGTTCTTC. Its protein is CASSLRVGRVAPNEQFF.

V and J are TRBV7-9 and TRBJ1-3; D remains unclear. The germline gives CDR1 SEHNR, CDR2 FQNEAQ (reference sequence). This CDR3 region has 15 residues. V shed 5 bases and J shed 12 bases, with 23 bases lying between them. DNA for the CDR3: TGTGCCAGCAGCCCGACGGTCCCCCGGGGAGATGGCATATATTTT. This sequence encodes CASSPTVPRGDGIYF.

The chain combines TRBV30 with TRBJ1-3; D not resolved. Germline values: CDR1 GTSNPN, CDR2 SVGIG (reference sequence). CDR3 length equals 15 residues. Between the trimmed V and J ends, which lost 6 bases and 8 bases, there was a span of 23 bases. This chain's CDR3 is CACTPGILPGDTIYF. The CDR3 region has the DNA TGTGCCTGCACCCCCGGGATCCTTCCCGGGGACACCATATATTTT.

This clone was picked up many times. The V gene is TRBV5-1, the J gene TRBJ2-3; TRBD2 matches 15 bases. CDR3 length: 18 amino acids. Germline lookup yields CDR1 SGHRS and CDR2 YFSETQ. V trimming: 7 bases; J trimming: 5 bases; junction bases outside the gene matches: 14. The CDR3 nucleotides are TGCGCCAGCGGCGCGGGACTAGCGGGAGGACGCAGCGTAGATACGCAGTATTTT. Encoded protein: CASGAGLAGGRSVDTQYF.

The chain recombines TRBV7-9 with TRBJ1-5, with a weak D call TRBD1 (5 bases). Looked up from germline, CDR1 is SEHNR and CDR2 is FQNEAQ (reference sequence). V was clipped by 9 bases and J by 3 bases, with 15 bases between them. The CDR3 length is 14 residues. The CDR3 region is CARRGDPVNQPQHF. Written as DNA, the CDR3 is TGTGCCAGACGCGGGGACCCGGTCAATCAGCCCCAGCATTTT.

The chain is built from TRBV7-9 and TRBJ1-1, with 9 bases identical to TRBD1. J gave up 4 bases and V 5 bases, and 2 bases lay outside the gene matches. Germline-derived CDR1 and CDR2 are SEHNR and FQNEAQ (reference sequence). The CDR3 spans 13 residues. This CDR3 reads CASSRQGGTEAFF. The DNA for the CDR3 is TGTGCCAGCAGCAGACAGGGGGGCACTGAAGCTTTCTTT. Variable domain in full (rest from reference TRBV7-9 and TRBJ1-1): DTGVSQNPRHKITKRGQNVTFRCDPISEHNRLYWYRQTLGQGPEFLTYFQNEAQLEKSRLLSDRFSAERPKGSFSTLEIQRTEQGDSAMYLCASSRQGGTEAFFGQGTRLTVV.

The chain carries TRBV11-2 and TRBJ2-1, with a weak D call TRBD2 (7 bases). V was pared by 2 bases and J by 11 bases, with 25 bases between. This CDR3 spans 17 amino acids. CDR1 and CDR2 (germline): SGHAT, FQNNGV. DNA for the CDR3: TGTGCCAGCAGCTTACGCGCGAGCGGGACATTTGGGACCCAGCAGTTCTTC. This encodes CASSLRASGTFGTQQFF.

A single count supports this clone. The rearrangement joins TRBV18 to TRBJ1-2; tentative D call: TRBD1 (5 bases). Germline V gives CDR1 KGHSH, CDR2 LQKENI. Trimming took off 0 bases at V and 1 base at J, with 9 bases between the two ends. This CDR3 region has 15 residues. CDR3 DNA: TGTGCCAGCTCACCACCGACACAGGATAACTATGGCTACACCTTC. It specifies CASSPPTQDNYGYTF.

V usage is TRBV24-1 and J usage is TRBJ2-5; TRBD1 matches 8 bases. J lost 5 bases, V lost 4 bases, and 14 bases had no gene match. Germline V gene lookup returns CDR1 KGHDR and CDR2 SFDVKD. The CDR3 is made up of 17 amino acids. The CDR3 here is CATSDQLDRETHETQYF. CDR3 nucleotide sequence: TGTGCCACCAGTGACCAACTGGACAGGGAGACCCATGAGACCCAGTACTTC.

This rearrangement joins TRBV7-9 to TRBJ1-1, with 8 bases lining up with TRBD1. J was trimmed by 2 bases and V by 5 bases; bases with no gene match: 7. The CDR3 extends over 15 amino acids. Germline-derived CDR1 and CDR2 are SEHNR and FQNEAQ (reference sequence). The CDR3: CASSPGQGGNTEAFF. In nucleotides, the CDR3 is TGTGCCAGCAGCCCCGGACAGGGCGGTAACACTGAAGCTTTCTTT.

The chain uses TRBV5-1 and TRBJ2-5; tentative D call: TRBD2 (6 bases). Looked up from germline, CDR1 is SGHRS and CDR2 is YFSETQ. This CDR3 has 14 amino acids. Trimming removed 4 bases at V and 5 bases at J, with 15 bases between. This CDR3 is CASSGTHQGETQYF. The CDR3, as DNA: TGCGCCAGCAGCGGGACTCACCAAGGGGAGACCCAGTACTTC.

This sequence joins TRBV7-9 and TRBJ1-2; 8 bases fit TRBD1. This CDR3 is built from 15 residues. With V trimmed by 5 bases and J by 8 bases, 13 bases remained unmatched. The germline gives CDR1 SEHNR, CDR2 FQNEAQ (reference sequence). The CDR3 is CASSPQGQGILGYTF. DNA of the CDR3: TGTGCCAGCAGCCCCCAAGGACAGGGAATTCTCGGCTACACCTTC.

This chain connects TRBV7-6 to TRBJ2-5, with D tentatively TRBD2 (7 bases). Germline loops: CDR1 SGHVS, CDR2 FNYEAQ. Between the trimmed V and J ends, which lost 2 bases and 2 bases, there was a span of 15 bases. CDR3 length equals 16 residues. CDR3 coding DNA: TGTGCCAGCAGCTTAACACCAGGGAGGGGGCAAGAGACCCAGTACTTC. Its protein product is CASSLTPGRGQETQYF.

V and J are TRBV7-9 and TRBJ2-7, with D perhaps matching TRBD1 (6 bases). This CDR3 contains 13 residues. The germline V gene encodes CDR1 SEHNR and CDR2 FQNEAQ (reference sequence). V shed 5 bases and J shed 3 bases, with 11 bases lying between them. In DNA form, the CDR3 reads TGTGCCAGCAGCCGACAGGCCAACTACGAGCAGTACTTC. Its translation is CASSRQANYEQYF.

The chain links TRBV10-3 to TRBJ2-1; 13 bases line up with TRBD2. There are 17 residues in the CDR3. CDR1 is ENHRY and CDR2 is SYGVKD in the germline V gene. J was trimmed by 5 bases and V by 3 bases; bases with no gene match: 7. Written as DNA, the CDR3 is TGTGCCATCAGTGATAATGGACTAGCGGGAGTAAACAATGAGCAGTTCTTC. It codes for CAISDNGLAGVNNEQFF.

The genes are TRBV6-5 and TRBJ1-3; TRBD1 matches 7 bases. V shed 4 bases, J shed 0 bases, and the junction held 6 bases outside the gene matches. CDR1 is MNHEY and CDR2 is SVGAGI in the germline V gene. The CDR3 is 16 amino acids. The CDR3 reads CASSSQGQLSGNTIYF. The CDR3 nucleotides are TGTGCCAGCAGTTCACAGGGACAGCTCTCTGGAAACACCATATATTTT.

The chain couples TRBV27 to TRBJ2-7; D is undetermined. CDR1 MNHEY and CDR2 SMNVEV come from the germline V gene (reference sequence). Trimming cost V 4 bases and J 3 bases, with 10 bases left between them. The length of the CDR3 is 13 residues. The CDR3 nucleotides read TGTGCCAGCAGTTCCGAGCGTCGCTACGAGCAGTACTTC. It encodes CASSSERRYEQYF.

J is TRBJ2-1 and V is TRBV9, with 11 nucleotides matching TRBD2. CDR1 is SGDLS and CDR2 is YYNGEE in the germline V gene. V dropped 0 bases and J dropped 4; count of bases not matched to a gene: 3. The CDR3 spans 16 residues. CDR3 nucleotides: TGTGCCAGCAGCGTAGGATCTAGCGGGAGGTACAATGAGCAGTTCTTC. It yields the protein CASSVGSSGRYNEQFF.

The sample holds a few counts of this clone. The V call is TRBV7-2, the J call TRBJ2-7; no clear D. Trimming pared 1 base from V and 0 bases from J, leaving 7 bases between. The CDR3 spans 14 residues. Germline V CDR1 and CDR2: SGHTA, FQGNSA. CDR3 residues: CASSLDPSSYEQYF. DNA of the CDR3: TGTGCCAGCAGCTTAGACCCGAGCTCCTACGAGCAGTACTTC.

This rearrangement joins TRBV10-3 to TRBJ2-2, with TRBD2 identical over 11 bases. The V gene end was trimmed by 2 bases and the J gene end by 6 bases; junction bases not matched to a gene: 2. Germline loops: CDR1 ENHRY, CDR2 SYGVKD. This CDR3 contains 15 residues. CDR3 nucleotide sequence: TGTGCCATCAGTGAGACTAGCGGGAGATCCGGGGAGCTGTTTTTT. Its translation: CAISETSGRSGELFF.

The DNA of the CDR3 is TGTGCCAGTAGTAAACCGGGACAGACGAACACCGGGGAGCTGTTTTTT. This encodes CASSKPGQTNTGELFF. The V call is TRBV19, the J call TRBJ2-2, with TRBD1 matching 7 bases. Germline CDR1 LNHDA, CDR2 SQIVND (reference sequence). J was trimmed by 0 bases and V by 4 bases; bases with no gene match: 5. The CDR3 runs to 16 residues.

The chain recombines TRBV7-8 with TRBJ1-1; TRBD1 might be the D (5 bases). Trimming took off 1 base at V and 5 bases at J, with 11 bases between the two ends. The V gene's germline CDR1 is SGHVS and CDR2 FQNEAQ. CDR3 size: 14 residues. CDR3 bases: TGTGCCAGCAGCTTAGGCCCAGGGAGGACTGAAGCTTTCTTT. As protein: CASSLGPGRTEAFF.

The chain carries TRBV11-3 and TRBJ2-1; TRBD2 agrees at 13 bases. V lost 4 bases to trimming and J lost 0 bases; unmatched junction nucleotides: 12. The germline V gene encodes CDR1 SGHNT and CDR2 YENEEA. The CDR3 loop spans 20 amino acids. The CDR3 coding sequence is TGTGCCAGCAGCTCCCCGACTGGGACTAGCGGGGAGAGCTCCTACAATGAGCAGTTCTTC. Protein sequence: CASSSPTGTSGESSYNEQFF.

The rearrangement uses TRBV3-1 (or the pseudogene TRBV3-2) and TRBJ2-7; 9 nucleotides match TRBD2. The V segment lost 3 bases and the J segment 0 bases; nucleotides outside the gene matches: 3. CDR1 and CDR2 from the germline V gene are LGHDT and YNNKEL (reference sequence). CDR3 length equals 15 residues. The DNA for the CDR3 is TGTGCCAGCAGCCAGGCTAGCGGGAACTCCTACGAGCAGTACTTC. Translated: CASSQASGNSYEQYF.